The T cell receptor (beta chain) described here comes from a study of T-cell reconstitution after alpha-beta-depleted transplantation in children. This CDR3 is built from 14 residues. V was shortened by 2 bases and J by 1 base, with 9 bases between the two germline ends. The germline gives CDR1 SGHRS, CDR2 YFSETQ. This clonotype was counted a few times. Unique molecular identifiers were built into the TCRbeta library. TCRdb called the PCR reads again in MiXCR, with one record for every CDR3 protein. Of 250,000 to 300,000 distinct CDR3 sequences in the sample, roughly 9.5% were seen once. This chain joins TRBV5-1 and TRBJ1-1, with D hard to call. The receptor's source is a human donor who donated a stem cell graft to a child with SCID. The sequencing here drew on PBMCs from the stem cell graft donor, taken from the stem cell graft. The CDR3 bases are TGCGCCAGCAGCTTAGACGGCGAGAACACTGAAGCTTTCTTT. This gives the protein CASSLDGENTEAFF.